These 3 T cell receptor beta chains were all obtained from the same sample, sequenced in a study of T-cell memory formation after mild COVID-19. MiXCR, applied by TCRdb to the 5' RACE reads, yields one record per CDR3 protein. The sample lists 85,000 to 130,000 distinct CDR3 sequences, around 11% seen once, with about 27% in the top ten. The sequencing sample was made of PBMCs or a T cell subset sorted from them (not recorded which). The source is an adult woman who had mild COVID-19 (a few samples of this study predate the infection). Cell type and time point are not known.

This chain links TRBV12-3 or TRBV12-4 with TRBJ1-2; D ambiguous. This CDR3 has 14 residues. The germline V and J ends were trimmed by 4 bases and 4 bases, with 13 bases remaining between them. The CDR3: CASSSPGPSYGYTF. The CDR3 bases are TGTGCCAGCAGTTCACCGGGCCCAAGCTATGGCTACACCTTC.

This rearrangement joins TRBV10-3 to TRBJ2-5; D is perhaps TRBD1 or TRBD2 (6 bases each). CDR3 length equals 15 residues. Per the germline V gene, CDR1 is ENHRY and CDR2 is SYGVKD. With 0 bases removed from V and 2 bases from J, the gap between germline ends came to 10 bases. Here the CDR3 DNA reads TGTGCCATCAGTGAGTCGGAGGGGGTTCAAGAGACCCAGTACTTC. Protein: CAISESEGVQETQYF.

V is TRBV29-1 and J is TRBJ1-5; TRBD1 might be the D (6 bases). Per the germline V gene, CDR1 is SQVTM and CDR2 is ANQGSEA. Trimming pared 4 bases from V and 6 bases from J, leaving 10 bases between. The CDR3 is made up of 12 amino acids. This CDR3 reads CSVGGLGQPQHF. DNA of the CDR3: TGCAGCGTTGGGGGGCTTGGTCAGCCCCAGCATTTT.